A single TCR beta chain is shown here with its context. The target antigen is unknown. These data are taken from a study of T cell responses to AZD1222 COVID-19 vaccine. Study findings and constraints: Across the whole spike, CD4 TCRs peaked at regions 160-218 and 743-854. The breadth and depth of Spike-specific TCRs increased once two AZD1222 doses had been given.

Method: immunoSEQ multiplex PCR; TCRdb's copy keeps in-frame clones and lacks some. The sample holds about 83,000 clones, around 86% seen once. The receptor comes from an adult in good health. The sequences come from peripheral blood, collected on day 0 of AZD1222 vaccination.

As DNA, the CDR3 is TGTGCCTGGGATTACAGGGACCCTCAAGAGACCCAGTACTTC. It translates to CAWDYRDPQETQYF. This chain uses TRBV30 with TRBJ2-5; perhaps TRBD1 as D (6 bases). Germline CDR1 reads GTSNPN; CDR2 reads SVGIG (reference sequence). CDR3 length: 14 amino acids. Trimming shortened V by 5 bases and J by 2 bases, and 15 bases separated the two germline ends.